The 22 T cell receptor beta chains presented below share a single source sample, sequenced in a study of cytomegalovirus exposure and HLA in healthy donors. A multiplex PCR was run with 60 Vbeta primers and 13 Jbeta primers. Libraries were prepared by immunoSEQ multiplex PCR; TCRdb keeps only in-frame clonotypes and omits some of them. Here the sample spans about 70,000 clones, almost 70% being singletons. Input material: PBMCs. The receptors stem from a man aged 40-55 years in good health and CMV-seropositive.

The chain links TRBV19 to TRBJ2-3; maybe TRBD2 (6 bases). V was pared by 5 bases and J by 0 bases, with 12 bases between. The CDR3 contains 15 residues. Germline V gene sequence: CDR1 LNHDA, CDR2 SQIVND (reference sequence). CDR3 amino acids: CASSVWLASTDTQYF. In DNA, the CDR3 is TGTGCCAGTAGTGTTTGGCTAGCGAGCACAGATACGCAGTATTTT.

In regard to this clone: In the same sample, other DNA sequences code for this CDR3. The rearrangement joins TRBV7-9 to TRBJ2-7; the D gene is possibly TRBD2 (6 bases). Looked up from germline, CDR1 is SEHNR and CDR2 is FQNEAQ (reference sequence). The V and J ends lost 2 bases and 4 bases respectively, with 9 bases between them. CDR3 length: 13 residues. The CDR3 DNA reads TGTGCCAGCAGCTTACTTAGCGGTTACGAGCAGTACTTC. It codes for CASSLLSGYEQYF.

This clone has just a few counts. The gene calls are TRBV12-5 and TRBJ1-4, with 7 bases matching TRBD1. Trimming removed 7 bases from V and 7 bases from J; junction bases left unmatched: 9. The germline CDR1 and CDR2 sequences are LGHNT and FRNRAP. The CDR3 length is 14 residues. CDR3 DNA sequence: TGTGCTAGTGCCGAGACAGGGACAGTTGAAAAACTGTTTTTT. Its protein is CASAETGTVEKLFF. Supplemented by reference TRBV12-5 and TRBJ1-4, the full variable domain reads DARVTQTPRHKVTEMGQEVTMRCQPILGHNTVFWYRQTMMQGLELLAYFRNRAPLDDSGMPKDRFSAEMPDATLATLKIQPSEPRDSAVYFCASAETGTVEKLFFGSGTQLSVL.

Details on this clone: The same CDR3 also results from other DNA sequences found in this sample. The chain recombines TRBV7-8 with TRBJ2-1, with 10 bases identical to TRBD2. The ends lost 5 bases at V and 15 bases at J; junction bases unmatched: 16. Germline lookup yields CDR1 SGHVS and CDR2 FQNEAQ. This CDR3 has 15 residues. As DNA, the CDR3 is TGTGCCAGCAGCCCAGCAGCTTCCTTAAGCGGGAGGGCGTTCTTC. Its translation: CASSPAASLSGRAFF.

The chain carries TRBV19 and TRBJ2-3; 10 bases are shared with TRBD2. The CDR3 has 15 amino acids. J was trimmed by 3 bases and V by 5 bases; bases with no gene match: 5. From germline, CDR1 is LNHDA and CDR2 SQIVND (reference sequence). The CDR3 DNA follows: TGTGCCAGTAGTGTCTCTAGCGGGAGAACAGATACGCAGTATTTT. Translated: CASSVSSGRTDTQYF.

This chain joins TRBV2 and TRBJ2-7; TRBD2 agrees at 12 bases. Unmatched junction bases numbered 4, after V lost 7 bases and J lost 3 bases. The CDR3 runs 14 residues. Germline V gives CDR1 SNHLY, CDR2 FYNNEI. The CDR3 nucleotides read TGTGCCAGCAAAAGACTAGCGGGAGTCTACGAGCAGTACTTC. It is translated as CASKRLAGVYEQYF.

This clone was recorded a few times. J is TRBJ1-5 and V is TRBV2; D is perhaps TRBD1 (6 bases). This CDR3 comprises 14 residues. The germline V gene has CDR1 SNHLY and CDR2 FYNNEI. Trimming pared 5 bases from V and 2 bases from J, leaving 10 bases between. In DNA, the CDR3 is TGTGCCAGCAGTCTACAGGGCGGCAATCAGCCCCAGCATTTT. It translates to CASSLQGGNQPQHF.

The rearrangement joins TRBV4-2 to TRBJ1-1; 7 bases align to TRBD1. Trimming cost V 7 bases and J 7 bases; bases outside gene matches: 15. This CDR3 has 15 amino acids. Germline lookup yields CDR1 LGHNA and CDR2 YNFKEQ. The CDR3 spells CASTQGEQSGGEAFF. The DNA of the CDR3 is TGTGCCAGCACCCAGGGGGAGCAGTCCGGGGGTGAAGCTTTCTTT.

This clone was recorded at least ten times. The chain has TRBV7-2 and TRBJ2-7, with a tentative D call TRBD2 (6 bases). Trimming left V 6 bases short and J 6 bases short, with 15 bases between. This CDR3 is 13 amino acids long. CDR1 and CDR2 (germline): SGHTA, FQGNSA. CDR3 amino acids: CASRPTVEGEQYF. CDR3 DNA: TGTGCCAGCAGACCTACGGTGGAGGGCGAGCAGTACTTC.

This chain joins TRBV30 and TRBJ1-6; 8 nucleotides align to TRBD1. The CDR3 totals 16 residues. The V and J ends lost 3 bases and 14 bases, in that order; junction bases with no gene match: 18. CDR1 is GTSNPN and CDR2 is SVGIG in the germline V gene (reference sequence). CDR3 DNA sequence: TGTGCCTGGAGAACTCGAGTGGGGACAGGTTTTTCGACCCTCCACTTT. It translates to CAWRTRVGTGFSTLHF. Filled out from reference TRBV30 and TRBJ1-6, the complete variable domain reads SQTIHQWPATLVQPVGSPLSLECTVEGTSNPNLYWYRQAAGRGLQLLFYSVGIGQISSEVPQNLSASRPQDRQFILSSKKLLLSDSGFYLCAWRTRVGTGFSTLHFGNGTRLTVT.

The rearrangement joins TRBV28 to TRBJ1-4, with 10 bases that match TRBD1. This CDR3 is 14 amino acids long. Germline CDR1 is MDHEN and CDR2 is SYDVKM. The V and J ends lost 8 bases and 7 bases, in that order; junction bases with no gene match: 7. CDR3 nucleotide sequence: TGTGCCAGCGGGCGCGGGACAGGGGCTGAAAAACTGTTTTTT. It yields the protein CASGRGTGAEKLFF. Full variable domain (missing parts from reference TRBV28 and TRBJ1-4): DVKVTQSSRYLVKRTGEKVFLECVQDMDHENMFWYRQDPGLGLRLIYFSYDVKMKEKGDIPEGYSVSREKKERFSLILESASTNQTSMYLCASGRGTGAEKLFFGSGTQLSVL.

This chain connects TRBV6-5 to TRBJ1-4, with 7 nucleotides matching TRBD1. Trimming at V came to 0 bases and at J to 10 bases, leaving 8 bases not matched to a gene. Germline V lookup: CDR1 MNHEY, CDR2 SVGAGI. The CDR3 covers 15 residues. CDR3 loop: CASSYSNRGQGKLFF. CDR3 coding DNA: TGTGCCAGCAGTTACTCGAATAGGGGGCAGGGAAAACTGTTTTTT.

The genes are TRBV7-6 and TRBJ2-2, with 8 bases aligning to TRBD2. Germline V gene data show CDR1 as SGHVS and CDR2 as FNYEAQ. This CDR3 is built from 14 residues. After removal of 11 bases from V and 1 base from J, the junction contained 6 bases not matched to a gene. The CDR3: CAGTTSGNTGELFF. In nucleotides, the CDR3 is TGTGCCGGAACTACTAGCGGGAACACCGGGGAGCTGTTTTTT.

The chain combines TRBV18 with TRBJ1-6, with a weak D call TRBD1 (6 bases). Trimming left V 2 bases short and J 6 bases short, with 17 bases between. Per the germline V gene, CDR1 is KGHSH and CDR2 is LQKENI. The CDR3 loop spans 17 amino acids. CDR3 sequence reads: CASSPARPGTINSPLHF. The CDR3 nucleotides read TGTGCCAGCTCACCAGCTAGACCCGGGACAATTAATTCACCCCTCCACTTT.

This clone was recorded a few times. The chain recombines TRBV5-1 with TRBJ1-6; 7 positions agree with TRBD1. The CDR3 sequence is 15 residues long. V gave up 4 bases and J gave up 7 bases; unmatched junction bases: 8. In germline, CDR1 is SGHRS, CDR2 YFSETQ. The CDR3 nucleotides read TGCGCCAGCAGCAACGACAGGGCCAACAATTCACCCCTCCACTTT. It codes for CASSNDRANNSPLHF.

The V and J genes are TRBV2 and TRBJ2-1, with D possibly matching TRBD2 (6 bases). Trimming removed 2 bases from V and 2 bases from J, with 10 bases in between. Germline-derived CDR1 and CDR2 are SNHLY and FYNNEI. The CDR3 runs to 15 residues. The CDR3 DNA sequence: TGTGCCAGCAGTGAAAGGACTATTGCCTACAATGAGCAGTTCTTC. This translates into CASSERTIAYNEQFF.

The genes are TRBV18 and TRBJ2-5, with D maybe TRBD2 (6 bases). The V gene lost 2 bases and the J gene lost 4 bases, with 11 bases spanning the gap. The CDR3 is made up of 14 amino acids. Per germline, CDR1 KGHSH and CDR2 LQKENI. The CDR3 spells CASSPGGVSETQYF. CDR3 DNA: TGTGCCAGCTCACCAGGCGGGGTGTCAGAGACCCAGTACTTC.

Comments on this clone: This same CDR3 is encoded by further DNA sequences in the sample. V usage is TRBV7-8 and J usage is TRBJ1-6; D gene unclear. V shed 3 bases and J shed 1 base, with 10 bases lying between them. The CDR3 is 16 residues long. Per germline, CDR1 SGHVS and CDR2 FQNEAQ. CDR3: CASSFQIHSYNSPLHF. CDR3 sequence (DNA): TGTGCCAGCAGCTTCCAGATTCATTCCTATAATTCACCCCTCCACTTT.

This clone has more than one count but fewer than ten. One junction end disagrees with the germline gene, perhaps due to a read error. The chain carries TRBV7-2 and TRBJ2-3; D is perhaps TRBD1 (6 bases). Germline V gene lookup returns CDR1 SGHTA and CDR2 FQGNSA. The CDR3 covers 17 residues. CDR3 sequence: CASNLFPRGQRTDTQYF. CDR3 DNA sequence: TGTGCCAGCAACTTATTTCCCAGGGGACAACGCACAGATACGCAGTATTTT. Combining the CDR3 with reference TRBV7-2 and TRBJ2-3 gives the whole variable domain GAGVSQSPSNKVTEKGKDVELRCDPISGHTALYWYRQSLGQGLEFLIYFQGNSAPDKSGLPSDRFSAERTGGSVSTLTIQRTQQEDSAVYLCASNLFPRGQRTDTQYFGPGTRLTVL.

The V call is TRBV6-5, the J call TRBJ1-3, with D possibly matching TRBD1 (5 bases). Germline-derived CDR1 and CDR2 are MNHEY and SVGAGI. CDR3 size: 16 residues. Trimming took off 0 bases at V and 1 base at J, with 10 bases between the two ends. The CDR3 nucleotides are TGTGCCAGCAGTTACTCGATGCAGGGTTCTGGAAACACCATATATTTT. This encodes CASSYSMQGSGNTIYF.

This rearrangement joins TRBV7-2 to TRBJ2-1, with TRBD2 matching over 10 bases. Germline V gene lookup returns CDR1 SGHTA and CDR2 FQGNSA. V lost 3 bases, J lost 5 bases, and 7 bases stayed unmatched. The CDR3 consists of 16 residues. The DNA for the CDR3 is TGTGCCAGCAGCTTGACCGGGACTAGCGCTGACAATGAGCAGTTCTTC. This encodes CASSLTGTSADNEQFF.

This chain uses TRBV7-2 with TRBJ2-1, with TRBD2 identical over 8 bases. The germline gives CDR1 SGHTA, CDR2 FQGNSA. The CDR3 covers 16 residues. J gave up 2 bases and V 5 bases, and 8 bases lay outside the gene matches. DNA for the CDR3: TGTGCCAGCAGCGGAAGGAGCGGGAGCGCCTACAATGAGCAGTTCTTC. Its protein is CASSGRSGSAYNEQFF.